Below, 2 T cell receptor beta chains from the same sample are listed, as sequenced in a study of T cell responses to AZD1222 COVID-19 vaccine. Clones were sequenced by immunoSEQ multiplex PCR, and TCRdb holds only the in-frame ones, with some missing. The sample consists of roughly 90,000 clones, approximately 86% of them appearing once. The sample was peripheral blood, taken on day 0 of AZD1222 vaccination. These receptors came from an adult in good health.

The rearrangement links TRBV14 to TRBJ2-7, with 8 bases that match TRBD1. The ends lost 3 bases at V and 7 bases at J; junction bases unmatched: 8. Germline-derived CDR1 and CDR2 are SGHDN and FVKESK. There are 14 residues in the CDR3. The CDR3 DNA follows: TGTGCCAGCAGCCAGGACAGGGTAGTAAGAGAGCAGTACTTC. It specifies CASSQDRVVREQYF.

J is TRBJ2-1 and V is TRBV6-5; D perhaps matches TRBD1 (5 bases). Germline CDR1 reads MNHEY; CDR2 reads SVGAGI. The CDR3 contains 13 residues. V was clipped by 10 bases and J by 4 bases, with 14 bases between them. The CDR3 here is CATTHPGYNEQFF. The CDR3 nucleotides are TGTGCCACAACTCACCCAGGGTACAATGAGCAGTTCTTC.